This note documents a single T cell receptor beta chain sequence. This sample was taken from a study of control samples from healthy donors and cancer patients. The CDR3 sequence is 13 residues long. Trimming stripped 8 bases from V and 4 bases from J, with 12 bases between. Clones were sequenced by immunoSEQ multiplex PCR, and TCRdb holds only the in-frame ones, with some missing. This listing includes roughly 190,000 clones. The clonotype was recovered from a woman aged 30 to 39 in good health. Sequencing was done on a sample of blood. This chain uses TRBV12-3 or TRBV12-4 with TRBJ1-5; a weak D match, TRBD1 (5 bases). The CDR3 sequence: CASGAAKNQPQHF. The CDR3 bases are TGTGCCAGCGGGGCGGCTAAGAATCAGCCCCAGCATTTT.